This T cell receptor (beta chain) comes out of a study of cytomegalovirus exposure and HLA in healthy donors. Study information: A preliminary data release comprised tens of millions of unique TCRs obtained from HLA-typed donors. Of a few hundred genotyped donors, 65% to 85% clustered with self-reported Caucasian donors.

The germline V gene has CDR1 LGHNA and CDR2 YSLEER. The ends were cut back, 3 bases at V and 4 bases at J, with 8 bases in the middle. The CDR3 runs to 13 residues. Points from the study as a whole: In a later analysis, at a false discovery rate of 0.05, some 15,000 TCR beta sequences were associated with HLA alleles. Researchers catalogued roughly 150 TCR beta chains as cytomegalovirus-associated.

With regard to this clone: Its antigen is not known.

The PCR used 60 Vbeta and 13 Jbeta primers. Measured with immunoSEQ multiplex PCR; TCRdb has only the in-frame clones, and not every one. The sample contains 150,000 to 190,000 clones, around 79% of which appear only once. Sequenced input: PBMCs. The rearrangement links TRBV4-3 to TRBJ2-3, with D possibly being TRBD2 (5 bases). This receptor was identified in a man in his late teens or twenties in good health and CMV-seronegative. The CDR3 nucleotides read TGCGCCAGCAGCCAGATGAGGGCAGATACGCAGTATTTT. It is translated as CASSQMRADTQYF.